This T cell receptor (beta chain) was identified during a study of CD8 T cells in Susac syndrome. About 0.45 to 1 ug RNA was reverse transcribed with random hexamers. Using its own MiXCR run on the immunoSEQ multiplex PCR reads, TCRdb lists one record per CDR3 protein. The data contain a few hundred thousand distinct CDR3 sequences, about 95% of them singletons. V lost 0 bases and J 9 bases, leaving 22 bases between the germline ends. CDR3 length: 17 amino acids. Germline values: CDR1 SGHRS, CDR2 YFSETQ. V and J are TRBV5-1 and TRBJ2-1; a weak D match, TRBD1 (6 bases). Sequenced material: CD4+ T cells from PBMCs. The clonotype comes from a human donor with multiple sclerosis. CDR3 in amino acids: CASSLDPRGTGRSEQFF. The CDR3, as DNA: TGCGCCAGCAGCTTGGACCCCAGGGGAACGGGAAGGAGTGAGCAGTTCTTC. Full variable domain (rest looked up from reference TRBV5-1 and TRBJ2-1): KAGVTQTPRYLIKTRGQQVTLSCSPISGHRSVSWYQQTPGQGLQFLFEYFSETQRNKGNFPGRFSGRQFSNSRSEMNVSTLELGDSALYLCASSLDPRGTGRSEQFFGPGTRLTVL.